The 24 T cell receptor beta chains listed next were all sequenced from one sample in a study of CXCR3-negative and CXCR3-positive naive CD8 T cells (dated by TCRdb to between 2019 and 2020). The listed sequencing device is NextSeq 550. The Human TCR Profiling Kit (MiLaboratory) was used to prepare UMI-labeled 5' RACE TRB cDNA libraries. TCRdb reprocessed the raw reads; every CDR3 protein sequence is a single record, and DNA is not supplied. The sample's clone listing holds about 24,000 distinct CDR3 sequences. The ten largest clones represent 4% of the sample. Source material: naive CXCR3- CD8+ T cells from blood. In light of the paper, this sample's cell subset or site label describes: CD45RO-CCR7+CD27+CD95- naive CD8+ T cells lacking CXCR3 (TNR3-). The source of these receptors is a human donor in good health. Some clones in this sample may be carry-over from other donors' samples.

The chain employs TRBV4-3 and TRBJ2-7; TCRdb's D gene call, TRBD1, goes unchecked for lack of DNA. Germline CDR1 LGHNA, CDR2 YSLEER. This CDR3 region has 15 residues. The CDR3: CASSQDRGPADEQYF.

The J gene is TRBJ2-1, the V gene TRBV7-6; TCRdb returns TRBD1, unconfirmable since there is no DNA. The CDR3 is 15 residues long. Germline V CDR1 and CDR2: SGHVS, FNYEAQ. CDR3 region: CASSSGTAPYNEQFF.

The gene calls are TRBV4-1 and TRBJ2-7; the D gene TCRdb calls, TRBD2, cannot be checked with no DNA. The CDR3 is made up of 15 amino acids. The germline V gene has CDR1 MGHRA and CDR2 YSYEKL. The CDR3 reads CASSPPSGSWYEQYF.

The chain employs TRBV29-1 and TRBJ2-2; TCRdb's D gene call, TRBD1, goes unchecked for lack of DNA. Germline CDR1 is SQVTM and CDR2 is ANQGSEA. This CDR3 region has 14 residues. The CDR3 here is CSVGDRQITGELFF.

The V and J genes are TRBV29-1 and TRBJ2-7; TCRdb proposes TRBD1, but this gene call is untestable without DNA. Germline CDR1 reads SQVTM; CDR2 reads ANQGSEA. The CDR3 is 14 amino acids. The CDR3 protein is CSVEGGLGSYEQYF.

The gene calls are TRBV13 and TRBJ2-1; the TCRdb call, TRBD1, lacks DNA for checking. The CDR3 length is 12 residues. Germline CDR1 and CDR2: PRHDT and FYEKMQ (reference sequence). The CDR3 sequence: CASSPLVNEQFF.

The J gene is TRBJ2-7, the V gene TRBV4-1. Germline-derived CDR1 and CDR2 are MGHRA and YSYEKL. The CDR3 consists of 14 residues. Here the CDR3 reads CASSQVGATYEQYF.

This rearrangement joins TRBV7-3 to TRBJ1-1. This CDR3 has 15 amino acids. CDR1 and CDR2 from the germline V gene are SGHTA and FQGTGA. The CDR3 loop reads CASSLLGGAGTEAFF.

The chain uses TRBV9 and TRBJ2-7; lacking DNA, the TRBD1 call made by TCRdb goes unchecked. The CDR3 length is 13 residues. CDR1 SGDLS and CDR2 YYNGEE come from the germline V gene. CDR3: CASSASGVHEQYF.

This clonotype is labeled medium-sized based on frequency. This CDR3 reads CASSFTILVSDTQYF. This rearrangement joins TRBV7-9 to TRBJ2-3; TCRdb picks TRBD2, but there is no DNA to check that call. CDR1 is SEHNR, CDR2 FQNEAQ, per germline (reference sequence). The CDR3 loop spans 15 amino acids. Variable domain in full (rest from reference TRBV7-9 and TRBJ2-3): DTGVSQNPRHKITKRGQNVTFRCDPISEHNRLYWYRQTLGQGPEFLTYFQNEAQLEKSRLLSDRFSAERPKGSFSTLEIQRTEQGDSAMYLCASSFTILVSDTQYFGPGTRLTVL.

The genes are TRBV19 and TRBJ2-2; TCRdb picks TRBD2, but there is no DNA to check that call. From germline, CDR1 is LNHDA and CDR2 SQIVND (reference sequence). The CDR3 covers 14 residues. The CDR3 spells CASTEGANTGELFF.

The rearrangement links TRBV20-1 to TRBJ2-5; TCRdb's D call, TRBD1, is unchecked because there is no DNA. This CDR3 has 16 residues. Germline values: CDR1 DFQATT, CDR2 SNEGSKA (reference sequence). CDR3 in amino acids: CSASAGTGEYQETQYF.

The CDR3 protein is CSPRTGRAIYNEQFF. The chain uses TRBV20-1 and TRBJ2-1; the TRBD2 assignment by TCRdb is unverifiable without DNA. In germline, CDR1 is DFQATT, CDR2 SNEGSKA (reference sequence). CDR3 size: 15 residues.

The V gene is TRBV5-1, the J gene TRBJ2-7; TCRdb's D call of TRBD2 is untestable without DNA. From germline, CDR1 is SGHRS and CDR2 YFSETQ. The CDR3 length is 15 residues. CDR3 residues: CASSLLAGGYYEQYF.

This chain links TRBV6-4 with TRBJ2-3; TCRdb returns TRBD1, unconfirmable since there is no DNA. This CDR3 spans 15 amino acids. From germline, CDR1 is MRHNA and CDR2 SNTAGT. This CDR3 is CASSYRQGGTDTQYF.

This chain uses TRBV7-9 with TRBJ2-7. Germline CDR1 reads SEHNR; CDR2 reads FQNEAQ (reference sequence). This CDR3 comprises 15 residues. CDR3 in amino acids: CASSPSGSNSYEQYF.

The chain employs TRBV6-4 and TRBJ1-2. This CDR3 has 19 amino acids. Germline lookup yields CDR1 MRHNA and CDR2 SNTAGT. The CDR3 protein is CASSEAGGVDREDYYGYTF.

This clonotype is medium-sized by frequency. This sequence joins TRBV6-1 and TRBJ2-1; TCRdb picks TRBD1, but there is no DNA to check that call. Germline lookup yields CDR1 MNHNS and CDR2 SASEGT. The CDR3 consists of 19 residues. CDR3: CASSEAGQGAPWSYNEQFF.

V usage is TRBV6-5 and J usage is TRBJ1-5. Germline CDR1 and CDR2: MNHEY and SVGAGI. The CDR3 loop spans 13 amino acids. CDR3 residues: CASSYGVDQPQHF.

J is TRBJ2-7 and V is TRBV12-3 or TRBV12-4; TCRdb's D gene call, TRBD2, goes unchecked for lack of DNA. This CDR3 has 15 residues. The CDR3 loop is CASSLSAGGPYEQYF.

The chain carries TRBV29-1 and TRBJ2-1; the TCRdb D gene call, TRBD1, has no DNA to confirm it. This CDR3 has 13 residues. Looked up from germline, CDR1 is SQVTM and CDR2 is ANQGSEA. The chain's CDR3 is CSVGQGASYEQFF.

The chain links TRBV28 to TRBJ2-7; TCRdb reports TRBD1, a call that lacks DNA to check it against. CDR1 and CDR2 (germline): MDHEN, SYDVKM. The CDR3 extends over 12 amino acids. CDR3 region: CASSLDNNEQYF.

The rearrangement joins TRBV29-1 to TRBJ2-7; the TCRdb call, TRBD1, lacks DNA for checking. The germline V gene encodes CDR1 SQVTM and CDR2 ANQGSEA. The CDR3 totals 13 residues. This CDR3 is CSVGTGEVYEQYF.

This CDR3 reads CASSQVRGQGRYEQYF. V is TRBV7-9 and J is TRBJ2-7; with no DNA, the TCRdb D assignment of TRBD2 cannot be verified. In germline, CDR1 is SEHNR, CDR2 FQNEAQ (reference sequence). The length of the CDR3 is 16 residues.